These 23 T cell receptor beta chains share one sample of origin, sequenced in a study of blood T cell repertoires in COVID-19. The data were produced by immunoSEQ multiplex PCR, yet TCRdb's version contains in-frame clones alone and is incomplete. The table lists approximately 340,000 clones, 91% of them singletons. Sequenced sample: PBMCs or T cells enriched from blood (not recorded which). Receptors originate from a middle-aged woman who had been exposed to COVID-19.

The chain is built from TRBV6-1 and TRBJ1-1; 8 bases align to TRBD1. The junction had 4 bases not matched to a gene; V was cut back by 3 bases and J by 1 base. CDR3 length: 15 amino acids. The germline gives CDR1 MNHNS, CDR2 SASEGT. The DNA of the CDR3 is TGTGCCAGCAGTGATTGGGGACAGGCGAACACTGAAGCTTTCTTT. Translation: CASSDWGQANTEAFF.

The rearrangement uses TRBV28 and TRBJ1-2, with a tentative D call TRBD1 (6 bases). CDR1 is MDHEN, CDR2 SYDVKM, per germline. Trimming stripped 10 bases from V and 0 bases from J, with 12 bases between. The CDR3 runs to 13 residues. Written as DNA, the CDR3 is TGTGCCACCTCGTACAGGGCTAACTATGGCTACACCTTC. This translates into CATSYRANYGYTF.

This clone is a singleton in its sample. This rearrangement joins TRBV5-4 to TRBJ2-1; TRBD1 might be the D (5 bases). V was trimmed by 0 bases and J by 1 base, leaving 8 bases between them. The CDR3 runs 15 residues. The germline V gene encodes CDR1 SGHNT and CDR2 YYREEE (reference sequence). The CDR3 DNA reads as TGTGCCAGCAGCTTGGACACAGGATCCTACAATGAGCAGTTCTTC. Translation: CASSLDTGSYNEQFF.

Of note for this clone: The sample holds other DNA sequences that translate to the same CDR3. The rearrangement links TRBV4-1 to TRBJ2-7; 10 bases fit TRBD1. Germline trimming cut 3 bases from V and 2 bases from J; bases unmatched to any gene: 4. The CDR3 loop spans 15 amino acids. CDR1 and CDR2 (germline): MGHRA, YSYEKL. The CDR3 spells CASSQAGTGAYEQYF. The CDR3 DNA reads as TGCGCCAGCAGCCAGGCCGGGACAGGGGCCTACGAGCAGTACTTC.

This clone was seen only once. For the CDR3, the DNA is TGTGCCAGCAGCTTACAGGGGACCACAACTAATGAAAAACTGTTTTTT. This encodes CASSLQGTTTNEKLFF. V gene TRBV5-8 combines with J gene TRBJ1-4; 7 nucleotides agree with TRBD1. The V gene end was trimmed by 2 bases and the J gene end by 0 bases; junction bases not matched to a gene: 4. This CDR3 comprises 16 residues. Germline-derived CDR1 and CDR2 are SGHTS and YDEGEE.

The rearrangement uses TRBV12-3 or TRBV12-4 and TRBJ1-2; D unclear. The CDR3 is made up of 13 amino acids. V gave up 7 bases and J gave up 6 bases, with 15 bases separating them. The DNA of the CDR3 is TGTGCCAGCATCCGATCGGGTATACATGGCTACACCTTC. Translation gives CASIRSGIHGYTF.

This rearrangement joins TRBV3-1 (or the pseudogene TRBV3-2) to TRBJ2-7, with D maybe TRBD1 (6 bases). There are 16 residues in the CDR3. Trimming shortened V by 0 bases and J by 5 bases, and 17 bases separated the two germline ends. Germline V gives CDR1 LGHDT, CDR2 YNNKEL (reference sequence). The CDR3 coding sequence is TGTGCCAGCAGCCAAGACCAAGGGTGGAAGGGGGACGAGCAGTACTTC. Its translation: CASSQDQGWKGDEQYF.

This chain joins TRBV19 and TRBJ1-2; TRBD1 is a possible D gene (5 bases). V dropped 5 bases and J dropped 7 bases, with 20 bases sitting between them. CDR1 and CDR2 (germline): LNHDA, SQIVND (reference sequence). This CDR3 comprises 15 residues. The CDR3 protein is CASSFSGHGEGGYTF. The DNA for the CDR3 is TGTGCCAGTAGTTTCTCCGGACACGGGGAGGGTGGCTACACCTTC. Based on the CDR3 plus reference TRBV19 and TRBJ1-2, the full variable domain is DGGITQSPKYLFRKEGQNVTLSCEQNLNHDAMYWYRQDPGQGLRLIYYSQIVNDFQKGDIAEGYSVSREKKESFPLTVTSAQKNPTAFYLCASSFSGHGEGGYTFGSGTRLTVV.

This clone was counted a single time. At one end, the junction sequence differs from germline, possibly due to a read error. This chain joins TRBV13 and TRBJ1-2; possible D gene TRBD1, 5 bases. From germline, CDR1 is PRHDT and CDR2 FYEKMQ (reference sequence). This CDR3 comprises 15 residues. The CDR3 here is CASTLTSGLEYGYTF. The CDR3 DNA reads as TGTGCCAGCACCTTAACATCGGGACTCGAGTATGGCTACACCTTC.

The chain employs TRBV19 and TRBJ2-5; 8 bases fit TRBD2. V shed 6 bases and J 5 bases; nucleotides not matched to a gene: 11. CDR1 is LNHDA and CDR2 is SQIVND in the germline V gene (reference sequence). The CDR3 covers 15 residues. For the CDR3, the DNA is TGTGCCAGTAGAGGATCCGGGACTAGGAGGGAGACCCAGTACTTC. Its translation is CASRGSGTRRETQYF.

The genes are TRBV25-1 and TRBJ1-2, with a weak D call TRBD1 (5 bases). V shed 3 bases and J shed 6 bases, with 17 bases lying between them. The CDR3 has 15 residues. Germline-derived CDR1 and CDR2 are MGHDK and SYGVNS. The CDR3 loop is CASSERTWRGNGYTF. The CDR3 region has the DNA TGTGCCAGCAGTGAGAGGACATGGAGGGGTAATGGCTACACCTTC.

This chain links TRBV3-1 (or the pseudogene TRBV3-2) with TRBJ1-1; 7 positions match TRBD1. This CDR3 region has 16 residues. CDR1 LGHDT and CDR2 YNNKEL come from the germline V gene (reference sequence). J lost 5 bases, V lost 1 base, and 10 bases had no gene match. CDR3 sequence (DNA): TGTGCCAGCAGCCAAGTCGGGACAGCAAGATGGACTGAAGCTTTCTTT. Translation gives CASSQVGTARWTEAFF.

This chain joins TRBV11-2 and TRBJ2-7; tentatively, D is TRBD1 (5 bases). Between the trimmed V and J ends, which lost 7 bases and 4 bases, there was a span of 17 bases. This CDR3 spans 14 amino acids. The germline V gene encodes CDR1 SGHAT and CDR2 FQNNGV. The CDR3 bases are TGTGCCAGCACCAAAAGGGTAGGGGAATACGAGCAGTACTTC. Its translation: CASTKRVGEYEQYF. Full variable domain (remainder filled in from reference TRBV11-2 and TRBJ2-7): EAGVAQSPRYKIIEKRQSVAFWCNPISGHATLYWYQQILGQGPKLLIQFQNNGVVDDSQLPKDRFSAERLKGVDSTLKIQPAKLEDSAVYLCASTKRVGEYEQYFGPGTRLTVT.

DNA for the CDR3: TGTGCCTGGAGTGTGGGCAGGGGAGCCTACGAGCAGTACTTC. It encodes CAWSVGRGAYEQYF. This chain joins TRBV30 and TRBJ2-7; D may be TRBD1 (6 bases). In germline, CDR1 is GTSNPN, CDR2 SVGIG (reference sequence). V lost 0 bases and J 2 bases, leaving 11 bases between the germline ends. The CDR3 spans 14 residues. The full variable domain, in which reference TRBV30 and TRBJ2-7 provide the parts outside the CDR3, is SQTIHQWPATLVQPVGSPLSLECTVEGTSNPNLYWYRQAAGRGLQLLFYSVGIGQISSEVPQNLSASRPQDRQFILSSKKLLLSDSGFYLCAWSVGRGAYEQYFGPGTRLTVT.

The J gene is TRBJ2-1, the V gene TRBV6-5; the D is unclear. Germline CDR1 reads MNHEY; CDR2 reads SVGAGI. Trimming removed 2 bases from V and 5 bases from J, with 7 bases in between. CDR3 length: 13 residues. This CDR3 is CASSYGYNNEQFF. CDR3 nucleotides: TGTGCCAGCAGTTACGGTTACAACAATGAGCAGTTCTTC.

The chain couples TRBV5-8 to TRBJ1-3; D unresolved. Trimming left V 4 bases short and J 0 bases short, with 11 bases between. Germline CDR1 and CDR2: SGHTS and YDEGEE. The CDR3 runs to 15 residues. CDR3 in amino acids: CASSPGLFSGNTIYF. CDR3 coding DNA: TGTGCCAGCAGCCCCGGACTGTTCTCTGGAAACACCATATATTTT.

This clone was seen just once. The chain has TRBV5-1 and TRBJ1-6; D is ambiguous. Trimming left V 4 bases short and J 0 bases short, with 11 bases between. The V gene's germline CDR1 is SGHRS and CDR2 YFSETQ. There are 16 residues in the CDR3. This chain's CDR3 is CASSKRASSYNSPLHF. DNA of the CDR3: TGCGCCAGCAGCAAGAGGGCGAGCTCCTATAATTCACCCCTCCACTTT.

The genes are TRBV6-1 and TRBJ1-1; possible D gene TRBD1, 5 bases. Trimming shortened V by 2 bases and J by 5 bases, and 12 bases separated the two germline ends. Germline CDR1 reads MNHNS; CDR2 reads SASEGT. CDR3 length: 14 amino acids. DNA of the CDR3: TGTGCCAGCAGTGAATGGGGGGGGAGGACTGAAGCTTTCTTT. Residues: CASSEWGGRTEAFF.

The chain recombines TRBV2 with TRBJ1-6; D remains unclear. This CDR3 is built from 17 residues. Germline loops: CDR1 SNHLY, CDR2 FYNNEI. Trimming shortened V by 6 bases and J by 0 bases, and 15 bases separated the two germline ends. The CDR3 coding sequence is TGTGCCAGCAGGCCAGGTAGTACGAGCTCCTATAATTCACCCCTCCACTTT. This encodes CASRPGSTSSYNSPLHF.

This chain joins TRBV25-1 and TRBJ1-6; 9 bases match TRBD1. This CDR3 is 15 amino acids long. Trimming cost V 2 bases and J 7 bases; bases outside gene matches: 3. Germline loops: CDR1 MGHDK, CDR2 SYGVNS. Here the CDR3 reads CASSEIDRGNSPLHF. The CDR3 region has the DNA TGTGCCAGCAGTGAAATTGACAGGGGGAATTCACCCCTCCACTTT.

The chain's CDR3 is CASSSGGGSHQETQYF. The CDR3 DNA is TGTGCCAGCAGCTCCGGGGGAGGGTCCCACCAAGAGACCCAGTACTTC. The V and J genes are TRBV11-2 and TRBJ2-5, with 7 bases fitting TRBD2. After removal of 4 bases from V and 0 bases from J, the junction contained 8 bases not matched to a gene. CDR1 and CDR2 (germline): SGHAT, FQNNGV. The CDR3 consists of 16 residues.

This sequence joins TRBV4-3 and TRBJ1-2; no clear D gene. The V and J ends lost 0 bases and 4 bases respectively, with 12 bases between them. This CDR3 comprises 15 residues. Germline V gene data show CDR1 as LGHNA and CDR2 as YSLEER. CDR3 sequence reads: CASSQDEGGAYGYTF. The DNA for the CDR3 is TGCGCCAGCAGCCAAGATGAGGGAGGAGCCTATGGCTACACCTTC.

The rearrangement uses TRBV5-4 and TRBJ1-4; TRBD1 might be the D (5 bases). This CDR3 is 14 amino acids long. V lost 9 bases and J lost 2, with 14 bases in between. The germline gives CDR1 SGHNT, CDR2 YYREEE (reference sequence). The CDR3 DNA reads TGTGCCATCGCTAGTGGGGCGACTAATGAAAAACTGTTTTTT. It codes for CAIASGATNEKLFF. The full variable domain, its missing parts supplied by reference TRBV5-4 and TRBJ1-4, is ETGVTQSPTHLIKTRGQQVTLRCSSQSGHNTVSWYQQALGQGPQFIFQYYREEENGRGNFPPRFSGLQFPNYSSELNVNALELDDSALYLCAIASGATNEKLFFGSGTQLSVL.